This TCR beta chain originates from a study of shared clonotypes between healthy human individuals. Every subset's genomic DNA went evenly onto several immunoSEQ plates. The authors' processing: Junction-only sequences produced by ImmunoSEQ had no quality scores, so filtering differed. Profiled with immunoSEQ multiplex PCR; TCRdb holds only in-frame clones, not every one. The D gene and trimming were derived from the DNA, and the V and J assignments and clone size from that table. The data hold some 2,500,000 clones, with about 90% observed a single time. V was cut by 2 bases and J by 4 bases, with 13 bases left in between. The CDR3 contains 15 residues. The V gene's germline CDR1 is SGHRS and CDR2 YFSETQ.

The sequencing sample was made of naive CD4+ T cells from PBMCs. Specified subset: CD45RA+ positively selected. This TCR came from a man younger than 30 in good health. Some clones in this sample may be carry-over from other donors' samples. The chain links TRBV5-1 to TRBJ2-1; possibly TRBD1 for D (6 bases). This CDR3 is CASSFGQLLYNEQFF. The DNA for the CDR3 is TGCGCCAGCAGCTTCGGACAGCTCTTATACAATGAGCAGTTCTTC.